This T cell receptor beta chain was recovered during a study of cytomegalovirus exposure and HLA in healthy donors. Study results and caveats: Analyzed later, most CMV-associated TCR beta chains appeared HLA-restricted. According to reports, the classifier identified cytomegalovirus status with high specificity and sensitivity. Reports state that TCR beta sequences accurately predicted most subjects' HLA-A and HLA-B alleles. CMV serostatus was the only recorded immune exposure for donors.

Trimming shortened V by 0 bases and J by 0 bases, and 10 bases separated the two germline ends. The CDR3 contains 16 residues. Primers: 60 Vbeta forward and 13 Jbeta reverse. Clones were sequenced by immunoSEQ multiplex PCR, and TCRdb holds only the in-frame ones, with some missing. The sample holds 150,000 to 200,000 clones, more than 70% seen once. Comment on this clone: Its antigen remains unidentified.

The sequence was collected from a girl between 10 and 17 years old in good health and CMV-seropositive. The sequencing sample was made of PBMCs. This rearrangement joins TRBV23-1 to TRBJ2-3; tentative D call: TRBD2 (5 bases). TRBV23-1 is marked as an open reading frame, function uncertain. The CDR3 DNA is TGCGCCAGCAGTCAATCCCTAGCTACTAGCACAGATACGCAGTATTTT. Protein product: CASSQSLATSTDTQYF.